These 18 T cell receptor beta chains originate from one sample sequenced in a study of T cells in Graves' hyperthyroidism and ophthalmopathy. What was amplified from RNA transcripts were TCR beta CDR3 regions. The study used the HTBI primer set for a first-round RT-PCR of the TCR CDR3. One entry per CDR3 protein, called by TCRdb with MiXCR from the multiplex PCR reads. The data contain 500,000 to 600,000 distinct CDR3 sequences, approximately 44% of them seen just once; the ten biggest clones take up 15% to 20%. The source material was peripheral blood or thyroid tissue (not recorded which). Receptors originate from an adult woman with Graves' disease, either hyperthyroidism or ophthalmopathy (not recorded which).

Note on this clonotype: Possible read error: a much larger clone is one base away. This rearrangement joins TRBV10-3 to TRBJ2-5; 7 bases agree with TRBD2. Losses at the gene ends were 6 bases for V and 2 bases for J; bases not matched to a gene: 6. Germline V gene sequence: CDR1 ENHRY, CDR2 SYGVKD. This CDR3 region has 14 residues. CDR3 in amino acids: CAIRVLALQETQYF. The CDR3 region has the DNA TGTGCCATCAGAGTACTAGCGCTTCAAGAGACCCAGTACTTC.

The V call is TRBV2, the J call TRBJ2-5; TRBD2 matches 8 bases. Per germline, CDR1 SNHLY and CDR2 FYNNEI. V dropped 5 bases and J dropped 5; count of bases not matched to a gene: 10. This CDR3 has 15 amino acids. This chain's CDR3 is CASSLTGTRVETQYF. The CDR3 DNA follows: TGTGCCAGCAGTTTAACCGGGACTAGGGTGGAGACCCAGTACTTC.

V and J are TRBV25-1 and TRBJ1-2; 7 nucleotides line up with TRBD1. V lost 5 bases and J lost 5; bases outside the gene matches: 11. The CDR3 totals 15 residues. CDR1 is MGHDK and CDR2 is SYGVNS in the germline V gene. The CDR3 is CASSHLGDSLYGYTF. Here the CDR3 DNA reads TGTGCCAGCAGTCACCTAGGGGACAGTCTTTATGGCTACACCTTC.

In this sample, this clonotype turned up a few times. This chain connects TRBV7-2 to TRBJ1-4, with 8 positions matching TRBD1. Germline V lookup: CDR1 SGHTA, CDR2 FQGNSA. The length of the CDR3 is 15 residues. Trimming at V came to 5 bases and at J to 4 bases, leaving 6 bases not matched to a gene. CDR3 sequence: CASSQGQAINEKLFF. Here the CDR3 DNA reads TGTGCCAGCAGCCAGGGACAGGCCATTAATGAAAAACTGTTTTTT.

V and J are TRBV24-1 and TRBJ2-7, with 9 bases matching TRBD1. The J call is uncertain, as TRBJ2-1 better fits the DNA end. The CDR3 runs 15 residues. Germline values: CDR1 KGHDR, CDR2 SFDVKD. The CDR3 sequence: CATSDPGQGQNEQFF. CDR3 in DNA: TGTGCCACCAGTGACCCGGGACAGGGTCAAAATGAGCAGTTCTTC.

The rearrangement joins TRBV7-8 to TRBJ1-1, with D unclear. Germline V lookup: CDR1 SGHVS, CDR2 FQNEAQ. Trimming took 2 bases from V and 3 from J, leaving 7 bases between them. The CDR3 has 13 residues. The CDR3 DNA reads as TGTGCCAGCAGCTTACAGGAAGACACTGAAGCTTTCTTT. Translation gives CASSLQEDTEAFF.

Many counts were recorded for this clonotype. The rearrangement links TRBV6-1 to TRBJ1-5, with TRBD1 identical over 9 bases. The CDR3 length is 18 residues. Trimming removed 6 bases from V and 0 bases from J; junction bases left unmatched: 12. Germline-derived CDR1 and CDR2 are MNHNS and SASEGT. CDR3 sequence (DNA): TGTGCCAGCAGACTCCGGGACAGGGAATCGGATAGCAATCAGCCCCAGCATTTT. As protein: CASRLRDRESDSNQPQHF.

The V and J genes are TRBV20-1 and TRBJ1-2; D is possibly TRBD1 (5 bases). V lost 1 base and J 4 bases, leaving 13 bases between the germline ends. The CDR3 is made up of 14 amino acids. Germline lookup yields CDR1 DFQATT and CDR2 SNEGSKA (reference sequence). The DNA of the CDR3 is TGCAGTGCTAGAGGTTCGGGGACGGCCTATGGCTACACCTTC. Amino acids: CSARGSGTAYGYTF.

In its sample, this clonotype was seen many times. This chain uses TRBV4-1 with TRBJ1-2; TRBD1 aligns across 8 bases. After removal of 3 bases from V and 2 bases from J, the junction contained 11 bases not matched to a gene. There are 17 residues in the CDR3. Per the germline V gene, CDR1 is MGHRA and CDR2 is YSYEKL. The CDR3 DNA follows: TGCGCCAGCAGCCATCCCATAAGACAGGGGCGCAACTATGGCTACACCTTC. It codes for CASSHPIRQGRNYGYTF.

This chain connects TRBV5-4 to TRBJ1-6; the match to TRBD1 covers 9 bases. In germline, CDR1 is SGHNT, CDR2 YYREEE (reference sequence). V was clipped by 6 bases and J by 11 bases; unmatched bases: 12. The CDR3 has 15 amino acids. The CDR3 DNA is TGTGCCAGCACACAAATCGGGACAGGGCGAACACCCCTCCACTTT. Its translation is CASTQIGTGRTPLHF. The entire variable domain, with the rest obtained from reference TRBV5-4 and TRBJ1-6, is as follows: ETGVTQSPTHLIKTRGQQVTLRCSSQSGHNTVSWYQQALGQGPQFIFQYYREEENGRGNFPPRFSGLQFPNYSSELNVNALELDDSALYLCASTQIGTGRTPLHFGNGTRLTVT.

The J gene is TRBJ1-5, the V gene TRBV2, with D unresolved. Trimming stripped 5 bases from V and 0 bases from J, with 17 bases between. Germline-derived CDR1 and CDR2 are SNHLY and FYNNEI. This CDR3 is 17 amino acids long. The CDR3 DNA reads as TGTGCCAGCAGTAATAGTCCACTCCGATATAGCAATCAGCCCCAGCATTTT. This codes for CASSNSPLRYSNQPQHF.

This clonotype was observed many times. V is TRBV12-3 or TRBV12-4 and J is TRBJ2-2; D might be TRBD1 or TRBD2, each matching 5 bases. V gave up 3 bases and J gave up 4 bases, with 9 bases separating them. There are 14 residues in the CDR3. The CDR3 DNA reads as TGTGCCAGCAGTTTGGGGGTTAGCACCGGGGAGCTGTTTTTT. This gives the protein CASSLGVSTGELFF.

The table lists this clonotype with a few counts. This chain uses TRBV4-1 with TRBJ1-5; possible D gene TRBD1, 5 bases. The CDR3 extends over 12 amino acids. CDR1 is MGHRA and CDR2 is YSYEKL in the germline V gene. The ends were cut back, 5 bases at V and 15 bases at J, with 17 bases in the middle. The CDR3 DNA sequence: TGCGCCAGCAGCGTGAAGAAGGGGACTCTGCATTTT. Its translation is CASSVKKGTLHF.

This clonotype has a count of ten or more. In nucleotides, the CDR3 is TGTGCCAGCAGCGACGGCGGGCGGGCCTCTGGGAATTCACCCCTCCACTTT. It codes for CASSDGGRASGNSPLHF. The chain uses TRBV2 and TRBJ1-6; D remains unclear. CDR1 and CDR2 from the germline V gene are SNHLY and FYNNEI. Trimming shortened V by 6 bases and J by 7 bases, and 22 bases separated the two germline ends. This CDR3 contains 17 residues.

The V call is TRBV7-9, the J call TRBJ1-2; D is ambiguous. Trimming removed 4 bases at V and 7 bases at J, with 16 bases between. Germline assignment: CDR1 SEHNR and CDR2 FQNEAQ (reference sequence). CDR3 length equals 14 residues. The CDR3 DNA follows: TGTGCCAGCAGCTGGACTAGCGGGAGAGGTGGCTACACCTTC. Translating it yields CASSWTSGRGGYTF.

J is TRBJ2-7 and V is TRBV15; D is uncertain. The CDR3 consists of 12 residues. Germline CDR1 LNHNV, CDR2 YYDKDF (reference sequence). V dropped 0 bases and J dropped 8 bases, with 8 bases sitting between them. The CDR3 DNA reads TGTGCCACCAGCAGAGATACGCAAAAGCAGTACTTC. This sequence encodes CATSRDTQKQYF.

V is TRBV10-3 and J is TRBJ1-2; D uncertain. Germline loops: CDR1 ENHRY, CDR2 SYGVKD. This CDR3 contains 13 residues. The germline V and J ends were trimmed by 10 bases and 12 bases, with 24 bases remaining between them. In DNA form, the CDR3 reads TGTGCCAGCATGTGGTGGACCTTTTTCGGCCACACCTTC. As protein: CASMWWTFFGHTF.

This clonotype has ten or more counts. J is TRBJ2-2 and V is TRBV12-3 or TRBV12-4; D gene uncertain. This CDR3 is built from 16 residues. V was cut by 7 bases and J by 4 bases, with 19 bases left in between. The CDR3 nucleotides read TGTGCCAGCAATTACGGTAGCCGGCGGTCCACCGGGGAGCTGTTTTTT. This encodes CASNYGSRRSTGELFF.